This entry features one T cell receptor (beta chain) sequence. Only a few counts were recorded for this clonotype. Its antigen remains unidentified. Base qualities are not provided; no much larger clone lies one nucleotide away. The data were taken from a study of human T cells and chemical hapten exposure (dated by TCRdb to the early 2020s). Notes on the research overall: For sensitization, 2% DPC in acetone was applied to a 2 cm by 2 cm area of upper inner arm skin. Weekly therapeutic DPC doses were additionally applied to the scalp of patients throughout the approximately 24-week study period. Patch testing on the upper back used Finn chambers containing 0.01% DPC, with scoring done after 6 days according to International Contact Dermatitis Research Group standards. The mostly female patient cohort included alopecia areata with under or over 50% scalp involvement, alopecia totalis and alopecia universalis. Blood samples were taken from patients before sensitization (week 0) and at 2, 6 and about 24 weeks after DPC sensitization. Libraries were pooled for sequencing, and per-sample TCR yields varied mainly because of small differences in library volumes within the pool. The study tracked peripheral blood TCR repertoire changes in vivo during primary and secondary sensitization to the hapten diphenylcyclopropenone (DPC) in alopecia patients. Under 30 alopecia patients gave blood for TCR sequencing at one to four time points (pre-sensitization, 2, 6 and 24 weeks).

Findings and caveats that apply to the study as a whole: Alopecia, a presumed autoimmune disease, was present in all patients, so the immune response of the patients might differ from that of healthy individuals. Repeated subsampling changed both the strength of the expansion versus patch-test correlation and the threshold at which that correlation became significant. Expanded TCRs formed significantly more large CDR3 similarity clusters than pre-sensitization or healthy control sets, consistent with antigen-driven responses. No change with DPC sensitization was found in the number of TCRs above 1 in 1000 frequency, and no evidence of global repertoire structure alterations was found. Patch test score was positively correlated with the number of PT1 expanded TCRs, with significance at thresholds 8, 16 and 32 but not at 4.

The label giving this sample's time point can be read as: patch test 1, 2 weeks after DPC sensitization. Per the publication, the treatment or condition label means: therapeutic diphenylcyclopropenone sensitization with weekly scalp DPC. At each patch-test visit, blood was drawn before the patch test was applied. Patients were considered eligible if aged 18 to 70, diagnosed with alopecia and deemed suitable for DPC therapy, and patients were excluded if pregnant. Total RNA was extracted from unfractionated whole blood collected in Tempus Blood RNA tubes. Trimming accounts for 5 bases at V and 2 bases at J, while the number of junction bases matched to no gene is 6. Inclusive of the bounding cysteine and phenylalanine, the CDR3 is 14 residues long. This entry keeps only the CDR3 DNA: 42 bases, framed from base 1. The germline V gene (reference sequence) specifies LNHDA as CDR1 and SQIVND as CDR2. Library creation used RACE. Sequencing relied on a NextSeq 500. During library preparation, unique molecular identifiers were attached to individual cDNA molecules so that TCRs could be counted quantitatively and reproducibly. Both TCR alpha and TCR beta chains were sequenced from each blood RNA sample. The original methods were these. A median of about 87,000 TCRs per sample was observed, with a range of about 23,224 to 700,000. The Decombinator software suite was used to annotate the V, J and CDR3 of the TCR reads. For the PS versus PT1 abundance plots, all samples were subsampled to the same number of TCRs (28,000). Expanded TCRs were defined as absent before sensitization and observed at least eight times at the 2-week time point. TCRdb's own reprocessing of the public reads used fastp at Q25 and MiXCR and kept productive beta chains. Rows merge per CDR3 protein into single entries with the most common DNA and genes. Here the V and J calls rest on TCRdb's processing, not on the authors' analysis. Present in this sample are around 380,000 distinct CDR3 sequences, about 4.8% of which were seen just once. The biggest ten clones account for approximately 2.3% of the sample.

The sequenced sample was whole blood, obtained in connection with sensitization to the hapten diphenylcyclopropenone (DPC). The sequence joins TRBV19 to TRBJ2-7; TRBD1 matches 7 bases in the middle. This sequence was found in a woman aged 50 to 65 with alopecia areata. Some clones in this sample may be carry-over from other donors' samples. The CDR3 protein sequence reads: CASSYTGAAYEQYF. The nucleotide sequence reads as follows: TGTGCCAGTAGTTACACAGGGGCGGCCTACGAGCAGTACTTC.